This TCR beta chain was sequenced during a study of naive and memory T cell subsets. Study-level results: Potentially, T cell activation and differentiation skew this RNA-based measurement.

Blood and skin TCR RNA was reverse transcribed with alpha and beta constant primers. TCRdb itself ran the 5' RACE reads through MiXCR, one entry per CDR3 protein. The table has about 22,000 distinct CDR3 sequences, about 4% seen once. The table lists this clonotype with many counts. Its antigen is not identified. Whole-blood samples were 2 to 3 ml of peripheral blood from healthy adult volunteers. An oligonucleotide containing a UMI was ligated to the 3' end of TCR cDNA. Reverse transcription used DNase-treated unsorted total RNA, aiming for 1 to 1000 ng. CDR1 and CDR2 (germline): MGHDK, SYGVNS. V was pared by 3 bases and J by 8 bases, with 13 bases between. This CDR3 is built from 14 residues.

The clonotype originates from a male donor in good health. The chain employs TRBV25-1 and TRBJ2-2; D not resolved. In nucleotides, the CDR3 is TGTGCCAGCAGTGATCGGCATCTTCTGGGGGAGCTGTTTTTT. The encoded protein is CASSDRHLLGELFF.